The 30 T cell receptor beta chains in this list originate from one sample, sequenced in a study of OX40 agonist ivuxolimab in advanced cancers. Repertoires were generated with immunoSEQ multiplex PCR, while TCRdb's copy carries only in-frame clones and drops some. The sample has about 89,000 clones, approximately 90% seen once. The source material was CD4+ or CD8+ T cells sorted from blood, sampled in a trial of the OX40 agonist ivuxolimab. The receptors here all came from an adult with an advanced solid tumor such as melanoma, head and neck, liver or kidney cancer.

This clone was observed once. The CDR3 bases are TGTGCCAGCTCACCTCAGCCGGACGAGCAGTACTTC. It yields the protein CASSPQPDEQYF. This chain connects TRBV18 to TRBJ2-7; D unresolved. This CDR3 contains 12 residues. The V end lost 3 bases, the J end lost 5 bases, and 8 bases lay between the germline ends. CDR1 KGHSH and CDR2 LQKENI come from the germline V gene.

This chain joins TRBV19 and TRBJ1-2; the D is unclear. Trimming left V 1 base short and J 7 bases short, with 10 bases between. Germline V gene sequence: CDR1 LNHDA, CDR2 SQIVND (reference sequence). The CDR3 has 13 amino acids. The CDR3 coding sequence is TGTGCCAGTAGTATAGCGGCAGAGAGTGGCTACACCTTC. Its protein is CASSIAAESGYTF.

CDR3 region: CASSTLSGAGTEAFF. The DNA for the CDR3 is TGTGCCAGCAGCACCCTCTCAGGGGCAGGCACTGAAGCTTTCTTT. The chain carries TRBV9 and TRBJ1-1, with a tentative D call TRBD1 (6 bases). V lost 4 bases and J 4 bases, leaving 17 bases between the germline ends. From germline, CDR1 is SGDLS and CDR2 YYNGEE. The CDR3 covers 15 residues.

This sequence joins TRBV10-3 and TRBJ2-3; tentative D call: TRBD2 (6 bases). Per the germline V gene, CDR1 is ENHRY and CDR2 is SYGVKD. V dropped 4 bases and J dropped 3 bases, with 8 bases sitting between them. CDR3 length: 13 residues. CDR3 DNA: TGTGCCATCAGTGGGGGGGAGACAGATACGCAGTATTTT. This encodes CAISGGETDTQYF.

On this clone: The same CDR3 arises from other DNA sequences in this sample as well. The chain joins TRBV27 to TRBJ1-5, with TRBD1 identical over 9 bases. This CDR3 spans 15 amino acids. Germline V gene sequence: CDR1 MNHEY, CDR2 SMNVEV (reference sequence). J was trimmed by 1 base and V by 2 bases; bases with no gene match: 0. The CDR3 DNA is TGTGCCAGCAGTTTAGGGACAGGGAGCAATCAGCCCCAGCATTTT. It is translated as CASSLGTGSNQPQHF.

The V call is TRBV7-6, the J call TRBJ2-2, with D perhaps TRBD1 (6 bases). Germline V gives CDR1 SGHVS, CDR2 FNYEAQ. This CDR3 is built from 15 residues. The V and J ends lost 2 bases and 5 bases respectively, with 12 bases between them. CDR3 protein: CASSLSTGPTGELFF. In DNA, the CDR3 is TGTGCCAGCAGCTTATCCACAGGGCCAACCGGGGAGCTGTTTTTT.

This chain connects TRBV30 to TRBJ2-2; the match to TRBD1 covers 8 bases. The ends lost 0 bases at V and 4 bases at J; junction bases unmatched: 4. This CDR3 spans 15 amino acids. CDR1 is GTSNPN and CDR2 is SVGIG in the germline V gene (reference sequence). The CDR3 nucleotides read TGTGCCTGGAGTGTACAGGGGGACGTCACCGGGGAGCTGTTTTTT. Its translation is CAWSVQGDVTGELFF.

V and J are TRBV5-1 and TRBJ1-5; D unresolved. The V gene lost 0 bases and the J gene lost 1 base, with 8 bases spanning the gap. Per germline, CDR1 SGHRS and CDR2 YFSETQ. CDR3 length: 15 residues. CDR3 loop: CASSLEGSSNQPQHF. The CDR3 DNA sequence: TGCGCCAGCAGCTTGGAGGGCTCGAGCAATCAGCCCCAGCATTTT.

CDR3: CASSFQSGSQETQYF. The CDR3 coding sequence is TGTGCCAGCAGCTTTCAGTCGGGGTCTCAAGAGACCCAGTACTTC. The chain employs TRBV7-2 and TRBJ2-5; possible D gene TRBD2, 5 bases. The CDR3 length is 15 residues. Trimming removed 3 bases from V and 2 bases from J, with 13 bases in between. Germline loops: CDR1 SGHTA, CDR2 FQGNSA.

The DNA for the CDR3 is TGTGCCAGCAGCGGGGCTAGCACAGATACGCAGTATTTT. Residues: CASSGASTDTQYF. The chain recombines TRBV5-6 with TRBJ2-3; TRBD1 is a possible D gene (5 bases). CDR3 length: 13 residues. Germline V gene sequence: CDR1 SGHDT, CDR2 YYEEEE. Trimming left V 4 bases short and J 0 bases short, with 6 bases between. The whole variable domain, remainder taken from reference TRBV5-6 and TRBJ2-3, is DAGVTQSPTHLIKTRGQQVTLRCSPKSGHDTVSWYQQALGQGPQFIFQYYEEEERQRGNFPDRFSGHQFPNYSSELNVNALLLGDSALYLCASSGASTDTQYFGPGTRLTVL.

The genes are TRBV9 and TRBJ2-3; 12 bases fit TRBD1. With 2 bases clipped from V and 6 bases from J, the junction kept 7 bases outside the gene matches. This CDR3 comprises 16 residues. The V gene's germline CDR1 is SGDLS and CDR2 YYNGEE. In DNA, the CDR3 is TGTGCCAGCAGCGTTTTGGGACAGGGGGCGGAGGATACGCAGTATTTT. Translated: CASSVLGQGAEDTQYF.

The V gene is TRBV15, the J gene TRBJ2-7, with D possibly being TRBD1 (6 bases). Germline CDR1 and CDR2: LNHNV and YYDKDF (reference sequence). Deletions cut 0 bases from V and 0 bases from J, with 9 bases between. The CDR3 sequence is 15 residues long. CDR3 sequence (DNA): TGTGCCACCAGCAGAGAAGGGACAAGCTCCTACGAGCAGTACTTC. It encodes CATSREGTSSYEQYF.

CDR3 in DNA: TGCGCCAGCAGCTTGGGGTCAGATACGCAGTATTTT. This codes for CASSLGSDTQYF. The V call is TRBV5-1, the J call TRBJ2-3; D remains ambiguous. Germline CDR1 and CDR2: SGHRS and YFSETQ. The CDR3 has 12 residues. Trimming removed 0 bases at V and 4 bases at J, with 3 bases between.

The chain has TRBV28 and TRBJ1-1; D remains ambiguous. V gave up 6 bases and J gave up 5 bases, with 16 bases separating them. The germline CDR1 and CDR2 sequences are MDHEN and SYDVKM. CDR3 length equals 14 residues. DNA for the CDR3: TGTGCCAGCAGCCTAGGATTACGGGGTACTGAAGCTTTCTTT. Protein product: CASSLGLRGTEAFF.

The rearrangement uses TRBV4-3 and TRBJ2-3, with D unclear. V shed 1 base and J shed 0 bases, with 11 bases lying between them. The CDR3 loop spans 16 amino acids. CDR1 and CDR2 (germline): LGHNA, YSLEER. CDR3 in amino acids: CASSQGNGPSTDTQYF. The CDR3 DNA sequence: TGCGCCAGCAGCCAAGGTAACGGTCCTAGCACAGATACGCAGTATTTT.

CDR3 in DNA: TGTGCCAGCCCCGGGGCGCAGTATTTT. Amino acid sequence: CASPGAQYF. The rearrangement links TRBV7-8 to TRBJ2-3; a weak D match, TRBD2 (5 bases). This CDR3 region has 9 residues. The V end lost 8 bases, the J end lost 10 bases, and 7 bases lay between the germline ends. Germline loops: CDR1 SGHVS, CDR2 FQNEAQ.

This rearrangement joins TRBV19 to TRBJ2-7, with 9 bases fitting TRBD1. The CDR3 contains 16 residues. Trimming took 3 bases from V and 2 from J; bases not matched to a gene: 8. CDR1 is LNHDA, CDR2 SQIVND, per germline (reference sequence). CDR3: CASSIPRTGDPYEQYF. DNA for the CDR3: TGTGCCAGTAGTATCCCGCGGACAGGGGACCCCTACGAGCAGTACTTC.

This clone occurred once. The gene calls are TRBV19 and TRBJ1-2; D gene uncertain. Trimming shortened V by 6 bases and J by 9 bases, and 17 bases separated the two germline ends. Germline-derived CDR1 and CDR2 are LNHDA and SQIVND (reference sequence). This CDR3 comprises 13 residues. CDR3 in amino acids: CASRDGSYYRYTF. The CDR3 nucleotides are TGTGCCAGTAGGGATGGGTCCTATTATCGCTACACCTTC.

DNA of the CDR3: TGTGCCAGCAGCTTAGCGGGGGAATATGGCTACACCTTC. Protein sequence: CASSLAGEYGYTF. The J gene is TRBJ1-2, the V gene TRBV7-9; D is perhaps TRBD1 (5 bases). CDR3 size: 13 residues. The V and J ends lost 0 bases and 5 bases respectively, with 7 bases between them. Looked up from germline, CDR1 is SEHNR and CDR2 is FQNEAQ (reference sequence).

The V call is TRBV19, the J call TRBJ2-6, with 7 bases aligning to TRBD1. V shed 7 bases, J shed 0 bases, and the junction held 9 bases outside the gene matches. This CDR3 spans 17 amino acids. Germline assignment: CDR1 LNHDA and CDR2 SQIVND (reference sequence). In DNA, the CDR3 is TGTGCCAGTACCCCACAGGGGCTCAGCTCTGGGGCCAACGTCCTGACTTTC. It specifies CASTPQGLSSGANVLTF.

CDR3: CASQGGSTEAFF. The CDR3 nucleotides read TGTGCCAGCCAGGGGGGAAGCACTGAAGCTTTCTTT. The chain employs TRBV6-5 and TRBJ1-1; the match to TRBD1 covers 7 bases. This CDR3 comprises 12 residues. V was clipped by 8 bases and J by 4 bases; unmatched bases: 4. Germline-derived CDR1 and CDR2 are MNHEY and SVGAGI.

V is TRBV19 and J is TRBJ1-4, with 10 positions matching TRBD1. Germline values: CDR1 LNHDA, CDR2 SQIVND (reference sequence). CDR3 size: 15 residues. V lost 5 bases to trimming and J lost 8 bases; unmatched junction nucleotides: 8. The CDR3 sequence is CASSLSGTGAEKLFF. The CDR3, as DNA: TGTGCCAGTAGTCTCTCCGGGACAGGGGCCGAAAAACTGTTTTTT.

The chain recombines TRBV5-1 with TRBJ2-1, with D unresolved. V gave up 0 bases and J gave up 7 bases, with 8 bases separating them. Germline values: CDR1 SGHRS, CDR2 YFSETQ. CDR3 length: 13 residues. The CDR3 is CASSLVTANEQFF. DNA for the CDR3: TGCGCCAGCAGCTTGGTTACGGCTAATGAGCAGTTCTTC.

The chain carries TRBV5-1 and TRBJ1-1; D remains unclear. CDR1 SGHRS and CDR2 YFSETQ come from the germline V gene. Trimming removed 1 base at V and 11 bases at J, with 27 bases between. This CDR3 is built from 17 residues. CDR3 sequence (DNA): TGCGCCAGCAGCTTGATCCCTAGAACCCAACCTGTGACTGTGGCTTTCTTT. Translation: CASSLIPRTQPVTVAFF.

The chain joins TRBV19 to TRBJ1-1; D possibly corresponds to TRBD1 (5 bases). V was clipped by 3 bases and J by 0 bases, with 17 bases between them. The CDR3 is 17 residues long. Germline-derived CDR1 and CDR2 are LNHDA and SQIVND (reference sequence). CDR3 in DNA: TGTGCCAGTAGTATGGTCAGGAGGGGAAGTATGAACACTGAAGCTTTCTTT. Translated: CASSMVRRGSMNTEAFF. Together with reference TRBV19 and TRBJ1-1, the CDR3 gives the full variable domain: DGGITQSPKYLFRKEGQNVTLSCEQNLNHDAMYWYRQDPGQGLRLIYYSQIVNDFQKGDIAEGYSVSREKKESFPLTVTSAQKNPTAFYLCASSMVRRGSMNTEAFFGQGTRLTVV.

The chain carries TRBV18 and TRBJ1-1; D might be TRBD1 (5 bases). V dropped 1 base and J dropped 1 base, with 25 bases sitting between them. This CDR3 is built from 20 residues. In germline, CDR1 is KGHSH, CDR2 LQKENI. CDR3 bases: TGTGCCAGCTCACCACGTATGTGGTCCACAGGCGTAGGGAGGAACACTGAAGCTTTCTTT. It specifies CASSPRMWSTGVGRNTEAFF.

The chain links TRBV7-6 to TRBJ1-2; possibly TRBD1 for D (5 bases). Trimming removed 5 bases at V and 6 bases at J, with 10 bases between. The CDR3 has 12 amino acids. The germline V gene has CDR1 SGHVS and CDR2 FNYEAQ. Here the CDR3 reads CASSPLGDGYTF. Written as DNA, the CDR3 is TGTGCCAGCAGCCCCCTGGGGGATGGCTACACCTTC.

This chain connects TRBV5-6 to TRBJ1-3, with D possibly TRBD1 on 5 matching bases. The V gene lost 0 bases and the J gene lost 3 bases, with 10 bases spanning the gap. CDR3 length: 15 amino acids. Germline lookup yields CDR1 SGHDT and CDR2 YYEEEE. The CDR3 sequence: CASSLVGGNGNTIYF. The CDR3 DNA reads TGTGCCAGCAGCTTGGTTGGGGGGAATGGAAACACCATATATTTT. The whole variable domain, filled in from reference TRBV5-6 and TRBJ1-3, reads DAGVTQSPTHLIKTRGQQVTLRCSPKSGHDTVSWYQQALGQGPQFIFQYYEEEERQRGNFPDRFSGHQFPNYSSELNVNALLLGDSALYLCASSLVGGNGNTIYFGEGSWLTVV.

The chain employs TRBV28 and TRBJ2-7; the D is unclear. The CDR3 loop spans 15 amino acids. Trimming took off 6 bases at V and 0 bases at J, with 15 bases between the two ends. Germline assignment: CDR1 MDHEN and CDR2 SYDVKM. CDR3 sequence reads: CASSPLTPSSYEQYF. The DNA for the CDR3 is TGTGCCAGCAGCCCCCTAACTCCTAGCTCCTACGAGCAGTACTTC.

The chain has TRBV28 and TRBJ1-4; D unresolved. Deletions cut 5 bases from V and 8 bases from J, with 12 bases between. This CDR3 region has 13 residues. CDR1 and CDR2 from the germline V gene are MDHEN and SYDVKM. The CDR3: CASSPAVGEKLFF. Here the CDR3 DNA reads TGTGCCAGCAGTCCCGCCGTGGGGGAAAAACTGTTTTTT. Full variable domain (missing parts from reference TRBV28 and TRBJ1-4): DVKVTQSSRYLVKRTGEKVFLECVQDMDHENMFWYRQDPGLGLRLIYFSYDVKMKEKGDIPEGYSVSREKKERFSLILESASTNQTSMYLCASSPAVGEKLFFGSGTQLSVL.